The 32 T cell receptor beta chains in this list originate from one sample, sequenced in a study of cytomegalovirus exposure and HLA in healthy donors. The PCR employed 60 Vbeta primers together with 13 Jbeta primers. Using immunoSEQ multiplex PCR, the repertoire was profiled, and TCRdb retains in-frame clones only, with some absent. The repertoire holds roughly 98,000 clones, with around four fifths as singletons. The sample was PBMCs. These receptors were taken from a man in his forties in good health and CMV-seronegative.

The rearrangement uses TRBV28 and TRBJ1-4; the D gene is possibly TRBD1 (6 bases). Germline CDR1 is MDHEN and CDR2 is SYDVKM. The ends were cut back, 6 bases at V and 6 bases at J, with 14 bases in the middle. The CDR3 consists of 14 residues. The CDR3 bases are TGTGCCAGCAGGGAAGGGGGTCCCGATGAAAAACTGTTTTTT. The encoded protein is CASREGGPDEKLFF.

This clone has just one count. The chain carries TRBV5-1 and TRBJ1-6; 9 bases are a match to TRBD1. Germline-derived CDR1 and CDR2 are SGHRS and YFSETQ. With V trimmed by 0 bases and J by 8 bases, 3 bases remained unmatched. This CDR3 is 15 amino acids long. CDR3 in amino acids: CASSLARDRDSPLHF. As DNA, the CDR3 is TGCGCCAGCAGCTTGGCGAGGGACAGGGATTCACCCCTCCACTTT.

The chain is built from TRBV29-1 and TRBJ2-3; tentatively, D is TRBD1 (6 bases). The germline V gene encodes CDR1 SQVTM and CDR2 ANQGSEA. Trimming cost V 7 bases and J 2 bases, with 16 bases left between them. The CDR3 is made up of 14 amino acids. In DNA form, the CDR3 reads TGCAGCGGCCGCAGGGGCTCGTACACAGATACGCAGTATTTT. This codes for CSGRRGSYTDTQYF.

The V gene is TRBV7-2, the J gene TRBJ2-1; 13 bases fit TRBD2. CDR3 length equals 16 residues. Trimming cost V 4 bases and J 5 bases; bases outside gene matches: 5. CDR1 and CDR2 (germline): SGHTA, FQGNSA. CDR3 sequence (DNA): TGTGCCAGCAGCTCGACTAGCGGGAGGACGGACAATGAGCAGTTCTTC. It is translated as CASSSTSGRTDNEQFF.

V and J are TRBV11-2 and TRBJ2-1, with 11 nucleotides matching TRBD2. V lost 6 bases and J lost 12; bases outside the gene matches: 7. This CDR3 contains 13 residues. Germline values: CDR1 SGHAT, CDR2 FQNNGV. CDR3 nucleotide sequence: TGTGCCAGCAGAACACTAGCGGGGGTTTGGCAGTTCTTC. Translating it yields CASRTLAGVWQFF. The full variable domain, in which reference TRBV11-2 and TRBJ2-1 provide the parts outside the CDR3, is EAGVAQSPRYKIIEKRQSVAFWCNPISGHATLYWYQQILGQGPKLLIQFQNNGVVDDSQLPKDRFSAERLKGVDSTLKIQPAKLEDSAVYLCASRTLAGVWQFFGPGTRLTVL.

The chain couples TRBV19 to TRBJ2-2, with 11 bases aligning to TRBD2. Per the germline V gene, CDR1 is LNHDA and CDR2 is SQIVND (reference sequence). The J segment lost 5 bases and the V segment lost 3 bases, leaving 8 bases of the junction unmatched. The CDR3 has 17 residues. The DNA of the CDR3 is TGTGCCAGTAGTATGATTCGAACTAGCGGGGGAACCGGGGAGCTGTTTTTT. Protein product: CASSMIRTSGGTGELFF.

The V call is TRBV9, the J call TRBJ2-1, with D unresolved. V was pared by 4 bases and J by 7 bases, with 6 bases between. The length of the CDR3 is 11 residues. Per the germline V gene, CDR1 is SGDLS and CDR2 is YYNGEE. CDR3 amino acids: CASSSLNEQFF. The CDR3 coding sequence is TGTGCCAGCAGCTCCCTAAATGAGCAGTTCTTC.

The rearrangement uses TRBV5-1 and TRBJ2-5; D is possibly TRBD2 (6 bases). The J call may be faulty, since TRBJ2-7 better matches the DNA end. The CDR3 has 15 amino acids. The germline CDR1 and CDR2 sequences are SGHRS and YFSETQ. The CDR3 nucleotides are TGCGCCAGCAGCCCCCCTGGCTTGCGGGGCTACGAGCAGTACTTC. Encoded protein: CASSPPGLRGYEQYF.

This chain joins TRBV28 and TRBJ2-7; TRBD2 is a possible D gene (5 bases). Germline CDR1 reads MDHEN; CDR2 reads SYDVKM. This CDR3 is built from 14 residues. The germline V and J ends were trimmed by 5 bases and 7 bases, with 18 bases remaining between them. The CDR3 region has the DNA TGTGCCAGCAGTCAAACGGACTTCGAAGGGGAGCAGTACTTC. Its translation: CASSQTDFEGEQYF.

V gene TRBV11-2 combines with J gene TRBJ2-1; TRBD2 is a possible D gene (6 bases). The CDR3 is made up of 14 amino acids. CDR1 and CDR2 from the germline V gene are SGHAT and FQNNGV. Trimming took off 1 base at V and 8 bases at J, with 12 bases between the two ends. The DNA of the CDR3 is TGTGCCAGCAGCTTAGTATTACTAGCCGATGAGCAGTTCTTC. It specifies CASSLVLLADEQFF.

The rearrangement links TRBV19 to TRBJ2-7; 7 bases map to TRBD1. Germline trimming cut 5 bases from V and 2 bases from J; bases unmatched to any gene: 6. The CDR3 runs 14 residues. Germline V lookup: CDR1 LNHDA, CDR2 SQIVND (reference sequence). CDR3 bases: TGTGCCAGTAGTTTAACCGGGACAGCCTACGAGCAGTACTTC. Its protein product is CASSLTGTAYEQYF.

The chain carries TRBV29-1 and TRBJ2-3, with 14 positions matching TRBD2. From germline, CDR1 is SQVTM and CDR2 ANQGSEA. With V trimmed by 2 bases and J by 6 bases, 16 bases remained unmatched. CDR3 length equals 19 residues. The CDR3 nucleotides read TGCAGCGTTGAACCCGAGGACAGCCCGGGACTAGCGGGAGTGGATACGCAGTATTTT. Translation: CSVEPEDSPGLAGVDTQYF.

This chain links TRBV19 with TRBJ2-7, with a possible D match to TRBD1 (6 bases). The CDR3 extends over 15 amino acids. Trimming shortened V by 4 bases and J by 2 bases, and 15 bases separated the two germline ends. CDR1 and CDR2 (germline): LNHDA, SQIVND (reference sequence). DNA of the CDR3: TGTGCCAGTAGTACATCCTCGACAGGTCCCTACGAGCAGTACTTC. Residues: CASSTSSTGPYEQYF.

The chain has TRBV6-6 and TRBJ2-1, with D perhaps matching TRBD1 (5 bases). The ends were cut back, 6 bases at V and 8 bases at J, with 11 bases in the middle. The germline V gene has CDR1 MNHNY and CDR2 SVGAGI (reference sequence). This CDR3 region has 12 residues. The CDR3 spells CASSRTFDEQFF. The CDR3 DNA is TGTGCCAGCAGCCGGACATTTGATGAGCAGTTCTTC.

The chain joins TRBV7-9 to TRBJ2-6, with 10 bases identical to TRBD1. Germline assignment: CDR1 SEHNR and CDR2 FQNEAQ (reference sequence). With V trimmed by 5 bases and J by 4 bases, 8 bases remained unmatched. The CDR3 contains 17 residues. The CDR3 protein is CASSHRGTGVGANVLTF. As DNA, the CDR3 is TGTGCCAGCAGCCACAGAGGGACAGGGGTCGGGGCCAACGTCCTGACTTTC.

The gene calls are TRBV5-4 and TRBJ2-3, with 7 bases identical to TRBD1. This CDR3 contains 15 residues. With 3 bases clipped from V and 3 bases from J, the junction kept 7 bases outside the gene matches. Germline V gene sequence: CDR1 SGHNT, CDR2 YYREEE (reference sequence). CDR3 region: CASSSGPRGTDTQYF. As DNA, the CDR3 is TGTGCCAGCAGCTCGGGCCCCAGGGGGACAGATACGCAGTATTTT.

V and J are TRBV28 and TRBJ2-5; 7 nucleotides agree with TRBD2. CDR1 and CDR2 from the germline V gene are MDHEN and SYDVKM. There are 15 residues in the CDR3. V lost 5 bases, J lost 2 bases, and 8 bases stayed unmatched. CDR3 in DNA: TGTGCCAGCAGTGCGAACTTGGGGGGGCAAGAGACCCAGTACTTC. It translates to CASSANLGGQETQYF.

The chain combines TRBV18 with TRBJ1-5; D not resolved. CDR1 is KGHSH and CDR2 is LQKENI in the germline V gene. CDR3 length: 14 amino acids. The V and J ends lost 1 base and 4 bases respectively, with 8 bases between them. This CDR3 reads CASSPRDGNQPQHF. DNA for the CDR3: TGTGCCAGCTCACCACGTGACGGGAATCAGCCCCAGCATTTT.

CDR3 amino acids: CASSSYEMGLDTQYF. Written as DNA, the CDR3 is TGTGCCAGCAGCTCATACGAAATGGGACTAGACACGCAGTATTTT. The V gene is TRBV7-8, the J gene TRBJ2-3; 8 nucleotides match TRBD2. Germline assignment: CDR1 SGHVS and CDR2 FQNEAQ. This CDR3 comprises 15 residues. V was pared by 4 bases and J by 9 bases, with 12 bases of the junction left unmatched.

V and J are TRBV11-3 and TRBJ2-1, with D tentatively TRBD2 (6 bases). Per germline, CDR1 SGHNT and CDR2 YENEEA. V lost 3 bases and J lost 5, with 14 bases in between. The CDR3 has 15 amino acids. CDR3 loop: CASSFGVAENNEQFF. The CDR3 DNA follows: TGTGCCAGCAGCTTTGGGGTAGCGGAGAACAATGAGCAGTTCTTC.

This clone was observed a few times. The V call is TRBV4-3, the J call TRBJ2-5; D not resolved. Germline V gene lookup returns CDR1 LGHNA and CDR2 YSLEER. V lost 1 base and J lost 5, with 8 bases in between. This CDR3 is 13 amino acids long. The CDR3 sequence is CASSQGLSETQYF. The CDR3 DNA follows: TGCGCCAGCAGCCAAGGTCTATCCGAGACCCAGTACTTC.

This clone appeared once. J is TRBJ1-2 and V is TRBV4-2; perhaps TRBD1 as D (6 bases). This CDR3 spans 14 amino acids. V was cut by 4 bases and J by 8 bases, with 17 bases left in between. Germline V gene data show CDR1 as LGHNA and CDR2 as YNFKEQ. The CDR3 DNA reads TGTGCCAGCAGCCCCCCCGGGGGGCCGGAGGGCTACACCTTC. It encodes CASSPPGGPEGYTF.

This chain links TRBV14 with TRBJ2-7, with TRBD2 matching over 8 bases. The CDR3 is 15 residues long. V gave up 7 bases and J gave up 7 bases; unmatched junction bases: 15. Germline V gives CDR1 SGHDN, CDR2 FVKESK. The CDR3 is CASTSGTRGLGEQYF. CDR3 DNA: TGTGCCAGCACCTCCGGGACTAGGGGACTCGGAGAGCAGTACTTC.

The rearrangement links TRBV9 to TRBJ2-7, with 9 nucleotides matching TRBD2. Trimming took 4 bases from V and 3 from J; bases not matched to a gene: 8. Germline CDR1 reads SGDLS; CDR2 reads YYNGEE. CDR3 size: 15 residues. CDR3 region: CASSQAGGRDYEQYF. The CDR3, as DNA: TGTGCCAGCAGCCAGGCGGGGGGGCGCGACTACGAGCAGTACTTC.

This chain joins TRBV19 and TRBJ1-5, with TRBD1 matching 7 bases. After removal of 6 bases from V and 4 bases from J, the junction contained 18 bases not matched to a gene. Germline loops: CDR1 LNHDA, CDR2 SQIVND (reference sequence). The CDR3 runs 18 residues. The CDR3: CASRGGVNTGQKNQPQHF. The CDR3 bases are TGTGCCAGTAGGGGAGGAGTAAATACGGGACAGAAAAATCAGCCCCAGCATTTT.

The CDR3 region has the DNA TGTGCCAGCAGCTTGGCTCTTCCCATGAACACTGAAGCTTTCTTT. Its translation: CASSLALPMNTEAFF. The chain links TRBV7-9 to TRBJ1-1, with unresolved D. The CDR3 loop spans 15 amino acids. V was shortened by 3 bases and J by 0 bases, with 11 bases between the two germline ends. Germline-derived CDR1 and CDR2 are SEHNR and FQNEAQ (reference sequence).

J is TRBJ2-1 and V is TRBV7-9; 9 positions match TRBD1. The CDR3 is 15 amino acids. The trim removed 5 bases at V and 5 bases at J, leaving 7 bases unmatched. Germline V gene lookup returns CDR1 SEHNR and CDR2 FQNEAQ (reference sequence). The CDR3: CASSLTGGPNNEQFF. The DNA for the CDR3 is TGTGCCAGCAGCCTAACAGGGGGCCCAAACAATGAGCAGTTCTTC.

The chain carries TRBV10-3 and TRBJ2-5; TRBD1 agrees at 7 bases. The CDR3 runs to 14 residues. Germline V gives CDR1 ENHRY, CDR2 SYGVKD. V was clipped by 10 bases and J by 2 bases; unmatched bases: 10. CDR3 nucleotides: TGTGCCACCGAACAGGGGTCGGGTCAAGAGACCCAGTACTTC. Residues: CATEQGSGQETQYF.

The CDR3 loop is CASSYSTPEVYEQYF. CDR3 bases: TGTGCCAGCAGTTACTCGACCCCGGAGGTGTACGAGCAGTACTTC. V and J are TRBV6-5 and TRBJ2-7; tentatively, D is TRBD2 (5 bases). The CDR3 has 15 amino acids. The germline gives CDR1 MNHEY, CDR2 SVGAGI. Trimming shortened V by 0 bases and J by 4 bases, and 13 bases separated the two germline ends.

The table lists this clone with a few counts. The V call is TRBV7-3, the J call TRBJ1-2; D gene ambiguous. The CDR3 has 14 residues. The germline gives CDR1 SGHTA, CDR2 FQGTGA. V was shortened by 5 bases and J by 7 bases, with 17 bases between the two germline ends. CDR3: CASSLDGMTTGYTF. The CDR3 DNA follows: TGTGCCAGCAGCCTAGACGGTATGACGACTGGCTACACCTTC.

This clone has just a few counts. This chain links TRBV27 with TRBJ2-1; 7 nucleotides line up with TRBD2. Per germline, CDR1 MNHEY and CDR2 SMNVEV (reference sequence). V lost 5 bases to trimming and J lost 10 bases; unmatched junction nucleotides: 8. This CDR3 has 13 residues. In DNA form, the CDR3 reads TGTGCCAGCAGTCAAAGACTAGCCGGGGAGCAGTTCTTC. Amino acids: CASSQRLAGEQFF.

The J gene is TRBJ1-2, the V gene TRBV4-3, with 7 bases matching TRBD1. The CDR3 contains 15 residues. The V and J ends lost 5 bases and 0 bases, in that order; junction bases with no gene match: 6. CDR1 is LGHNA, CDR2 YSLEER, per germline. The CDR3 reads CASSSRTGTNYGYTF. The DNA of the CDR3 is TGCGCCAGCAGCTCCCGGACAGGTACTAACTATGGCTACACCTTC.